These 19 T cell receptor beta chains came from one sample sequenced in a study of blood T cell repertoires in COVID-19. TCRdb keeps only in-frame clones here, not all; method: immunoSEQ multiplex PCR. The sample yields over 600,000 clones, over 80% seen once. The sequencing sample was made of peripheral blood. The origin of the receptors is a woman under 30 with acute or convalescent COVID-19.

The chain couples TRBV24-1 to TRBJ1-1; maybe TRBD1 (6 bases). The CDR3 length is 12 residues. V lost 7 bases to trimming and J lost 3 bases, with 8 bases between them. Germline values: CDR1 KGHDR, CDR2 SFDVKD. The DNA of the CDR3 is TGTGCCACCAGAGGGGGGGACACTGAAGCTTTCTTT. This encodes CATRGGDTEAFF.

The V gene is TRBV5-1, the J gene TRBJ1-1; 8 bases line up with TRBD1. The CDR3 loop spans 15 amino acids. J lost 4 bases, V lost 2 bases, and 7 bases had no gene match. Germline V gives CDR1 SGHRS, CDR2 YFSETQ. The CDR3 DNA sequence: TGCGCCAGCAGCTTAACCGCAGGGGGCGGCACTGAAGCTTTCTTT. Its protein product is CASSLTAGGGTEAFF. Together with reference TRBV5-1 and TRBJ1-1, the CDR3 gives the full variable domain: KAGVTQTPRYLIKTRGQQVTLSCSPISGHRSVSWYQQTPGQGLQFLFEYFSETQRNKGNFPGRFSGRQFSNSRSEMNVSTLELGDSALYLCASSLTAGGGTEAFFGQGTRLTVV.

The chain links TRBV19 to TRBJ2-3; no clear D. This CDR3 contains 15 residues. Germline assignment: CDR1 LNHDA and CDR2 SQIVND (reference sequence). V gave up 4 bases and J gave up 0 bases, with 11 bases separating them. CDR3 nucleotides: TGTGCCAGTAGTACCCAGGCGCGAAGCACAGATACGCAGTATTTT. It codes for CASSTQARSTDTQYF.

This chain joins TRBV9 and TRBJ2-1; D remains unclear. The V end was cut by 4 bases, the J end by 3 bases, with 14 bases between. The CDR3 consists of 15 residues. Per germline, CDR1 SGDLS and CDR2 YYNGEE. In nucleotides, the CDR3 is TGTGCCAGCAGCCCCTTGTCCCCTCTCTACAATGAGCAGTTCTTC. Translation: CASSPLSPLYNEQFF.

The V and J genes are TRBV5-1 and TRBJ1-1; D remains unclear. The V end lost 4 bases, the J end lost 10 bases, and 14 bases lay between the germline ends. Per germline, CDR1 SGHRS and CDR2 YFSETQ. This CDR3 has 12 amino acids. The CDR3 is CASSPLGVGAFF. CDR3 DNA: TGCGCCAGCAGCCCCCTCGGGGTTGGAGCTTTCTTT.

The chain's CDR3 is CATSAGGPGYNEQFF. DNA of the CDR3: TGTGCCACCAGTGCGGGGGGGCCGGGTTACAATGAGCAGTTCTTC. The chain couples TRBV24-1 to TRBJ2-1; TRBD2 matches 8 bases. Germline V gene lookup returns CDR1 KGHDR and CDR2 SFDVKD. After removal of 5 bases from V and 4 bases from J, the junction contained 6 bases not matched to a gene. CDR3 size: 15 residues.

The V and J genes are TRBV6-5 and TRBJ2-3; perhaps TRBD2 as D (6 bases). This CDR3 has 14 residues. CDR1 MNHEY and CDR2 SVGAGI come from the germline V gene. V lost 6 bases, J lost 2 bases, and 12 bases lay in between. The DNA of the CDR3 is TGTGCCAGCAGCCTAGGACTATACACAGATACGCAGTATTTT. The encoded protein is CASSLGLYTDTQYF.

This clone was recorded only once. The CDR3 reads CAWRNRGIGELFF. The DNA of the CDR3 is TGTGCCTGGAGAAACAGGGGGATCGGGGAGCTGTTTTTT. The chain recombines TRBV30 with TRBJ2-2, with TRBD1 matching 8 bases. Germline CDR1 GTSNPN, CDR2 SVGIG (reference sequence). The CDR3 runs to 13 residues. V trimming: 3 bases; J trimming: 7 bases; junction bases outside the gene matches: 4.

The chain carries TRBV29-1 and TRBJ1-1; possibly TRBD1 for D (6 bases). Germline V gene sequence: CDR1 SQVTM, CDR2 ANQGSEA. Trimming stripped 5 bases from V and 5 bases from J, with 18 bases between. The CDR3 has 14 residues. The CDR3 coding sequence is TGCAGCGTTAAGAGCAGGGGTATGGGGACTGAAGCTTTCTTT. It is translated as CSVKSRGMGTEAFF.

The rearrangement uses TRBV19 and TRBJ1-5; no clear D gene. The length of the CDR3 is 13 residues. Germline CDR1 and CDR2: LNHDA and SQIVND (reference sequence). The ends were cut back, 2 bases at V and 9 bases at J, with 11 bases in the middle. The CDR3 region is CASSIYRWRPQHF. CDR3 bases: TGTGCCAGTAGTATATATAGGTGGAGGCCCCAGCATTTT.

The chain recombines TRBV14 with TRBJ1-6; the match to TRBD1 covers 8 bases. The trim removed 2 bases at V and 4 bases at J, leaving 4 bases unmatched. The CDR3 spans 16 residues. Germline-derived CDR1 and CDR2 are SGHDN and FVKESK. The CDR3 sequence is CASSQYTGGYNSPLHF. The CDR3 DNA follows: TGTGCCAGCAGCCAATACACAGGGGGTTATAATTCACCCCTCCACTTT.

The chain couples TRBV6-5 to TRBJ1-1; D not certain. There are 14 residues in the CDR3. Per the germline V gene, CDR1 is MNHEY and CDR2 is SVGAGI. Trimming stripped 5 bases from V and 0 bases from J, with 10 bases between. The CDR3 DNA reads TGTGCCAGCAGTCAGGCTCTCATGAACACTGAAGCTTTCTTT. Protein product: CASSQALMNTEAFF.

The J gene is TRBJ2-5, the V gene TRBV5-8; 7 bases match TRBD2. The junction had 5 bases not matched to a gene; V was cut back by 4 bases and J by 5 bases. Germline CDR1 is SGHTS and CDR2 is YDEGEE. The CDR3 covers 13 residues. The CDR3 coding sequence is TGTGCCAGCAGCGGGGGGGTCGAGGAGACCCAGTACTTC. The encoded protein is CASSGGVEETQYF.

The chain uses TRBV12-3 or TRBV12-4 and TRBJ2-7, with D tentatively TRBD2 (5 bases). The CDR3 is 12 amino acids. V dropped 6 bases and J dropped 3 bases, with 9 bases sitting between them. The CDR3 DNA sequence: TGTGCCAGCAGGGGAGACGGCTACGAGCAGTACTTC. Protein: CASRGDGYEQYF.

The chain combines TRBV11-2 with TRBJ1-5, with D unresolved. V was cut by 5 bases and J by 4 bases, with 9 bases left in between. CDR1 is SGHAT, CDR2 FQNNGV, per germline. The length of the CDR3 is 13 residues. The CDR3 region has the DNA TGTGCCAGCAGCCCCGGTTGGAATCAGCCCCAGCATTTT. Amino acid sequence: CASSPGWNQPQHF.

This clone was seen a single time. The J gene is TRBJ1-1, the V gene TRBV3-1 (or the pseudogene TRBV3-2); D remains ambiguous. Per germline, CDR1 LGHDT and CDR2 YNNKEL (reference sequence). CDR3 length: 15 residues. V was cut by 4 bases and J by 5 bases, with 17 bases left in between. CDR3 DNA sequence: TGTGCCAGCAGCCCTACATCGACGGGAGGGACTGAAGCTTTCTTT. It encodes CASSPTSTGGTEAFF.

This sequence joins TRBV7-2 and TRBJ1-3; 7 bases are shared with TRBD1. The V gene's germline CDR1 is SGHTA and CDR2 FQGNSA. The V segment lost 5 bases and the J segment 4 bases; nucleotides outside the gene matches: 11. The length of the CDR3 is 16 residues. CDR3 coding DNA: TGTGCCAGCAGCCCGGACAGGATCGGCTCCGGAAACACCATATATTTT. Translation: CASSPDRIGSGNTIYF.

The chain is built from TRBV7-9 and TRBJ1-4, with D perhaps TRBD1 (5 bases). The CDR3 is made up of 15 amino acids. V lost 5 bases to trimming and J lost 5 bases, with 15 bases between them. From germline, CDR1 is SEHNR and CDR2 FQNEAQ (reference sequence). The CDR3 here is CASSPIGGRNEKLFF. The CDR3 coding sequence is TGTGCCAGCAGCCCTATCGGGGGACGAAATGAAAAACTGTTTTTT.

This clone was counted a single time. The chain combines TRBV5-4 with TRBJ2-4; 12 bases fit TRBD1. V dropped 3 bases and J dropped 6; count of bases not matched to a gene: 4. The CDR3 is made up of 15 amino acids. The germline gives CDR1 SGHNT, CDR2 YYREEE (reference sequence). Written as DNA, the CDR3 is TGTGCCAGCAGCTGGGACAGGGGGCATAGAAACATTCAGTACTTC. Translation gives CASSWDRGHRNIQYF.